These T cell receptor beta chains were read from a single sample in a study of blood T cell repertoires in COVID-19. Using immunoSEQ multiplex PCR, the repertoire was profiled, and TCRdb retains in-frame clones only, with some absent. The sample holds some 150,000 clones, around 90% seen once. What was sequenced was peripheral blood. Receptor source: a woman aged 45-59 years with acute or convalescent COVID-19. Each CDR3 is given with its conserved first and last residue. D genes are given only for firm matches. Size tells how often a clone was seen (once, few, many) or the class of an expanded clone, and some rows leave it out.

TRBJ2-7 | TRBV11-3 | . | . | TGTGCCACTTCTCCCGGCAGGGAAAATGCGCAGTACTTC | CATSPGRENAQYF
TRBJ1-1 | TRBV5-1 | . | TRBD1 | TGCGCCAGCAGCTTGGCCGGGACAGATAACACTGAAGCTTTCTTT | CASSLAGTDNTEAFF
TRBJ2-7 | TRBV30 | . | TRBD2 | TGTGCCTGGAGTGGGCCAGCGGGGGGGTACGAGCAGTACTTC | CAWSGPAGGYEQYF
TRBJ2-3 | TRBV20-1 | . | . | TGCAGTGCTCCCCGGGGTGGTACGCAGTATTTT | CSAPRGGTQYF
TRBJ1-4 | TRBV2 | . | . | TGTGCCAGCAGTGAAGGACAGGAAAAACTGTTTTTT | CASSEGQEKLFF
TRBJ1-2 | TRBV5-6 | . | TRBD1 | TGTGCCAGCAGCACCCGGGACAGGGATAATGGCTACACCTTC | CASSTRDRDNGYTF
TRBJ2-5 | TRBV5-6 | . | TRBD2 | TGTGCCAGCAGCTCCCGGACTAGCCGGGAGACCCAGTACTTC | CASSSRTSRETQYF
TRBJ1-1 | TRBV5-4 | . | TRBD1 | TGTGCCAGCAGCCCAAAGGGACAGGAAAACACTGAAGCTTTCTTT | CASSPKGQENTEAFF
TRBJ1-6 | TRBV6-2/TRBV6-3 | . | TRBD1 | TGTGCCAGCAGCTCGAGCCGGGACAGGGGTAATTCACCCCTCCACTTT | CASSSSRDRGNSPLHF
TRBJ2-4 | TRBV7-9 | few | . | TGTGCCAGCAGCCTAAACCAGGGCTTTTCCAAAAACATTCAGTACTTC | CASSLNQGFSKNIQYF
TRBJ1-4 | TRBV7-2 | once | TRBD1 | TGTGCCAGCAGCTTTGACAGGGGTACTAATGAAAAACTGTTTTTT | CASSFDRGTNEKLFF
TRBJ1-1 | TRBV6-6 | . | . | TGTGCCAGCAGTTACACCACCGTAACAGGTCCTGAAGCTTTCTTT | CASSYTTVTGPEAFF
TRBJ2-1 | TRBV19 | . | TRBD1 | TGTGCCAGTAGGACAGGGTCCTACAATGAGCAGTTCTTC | CASRTGSYNEQFF